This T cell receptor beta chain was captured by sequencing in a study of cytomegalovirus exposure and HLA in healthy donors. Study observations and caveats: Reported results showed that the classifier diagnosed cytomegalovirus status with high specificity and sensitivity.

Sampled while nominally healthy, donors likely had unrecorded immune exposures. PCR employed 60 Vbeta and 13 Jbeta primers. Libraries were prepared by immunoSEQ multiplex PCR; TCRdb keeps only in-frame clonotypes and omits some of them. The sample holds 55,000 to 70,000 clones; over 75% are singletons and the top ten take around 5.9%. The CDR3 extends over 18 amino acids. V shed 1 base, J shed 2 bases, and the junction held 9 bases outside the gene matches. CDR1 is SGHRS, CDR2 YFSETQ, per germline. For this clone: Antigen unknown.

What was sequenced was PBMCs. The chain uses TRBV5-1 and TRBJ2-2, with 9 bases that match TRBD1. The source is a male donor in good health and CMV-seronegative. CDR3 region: CASSLSGQGYGNTGELFF. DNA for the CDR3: TGCGCCAGCAGCTTGTCGGGACAGGGTTACGGTAACACCGGGGAGCTGTTTTTT.